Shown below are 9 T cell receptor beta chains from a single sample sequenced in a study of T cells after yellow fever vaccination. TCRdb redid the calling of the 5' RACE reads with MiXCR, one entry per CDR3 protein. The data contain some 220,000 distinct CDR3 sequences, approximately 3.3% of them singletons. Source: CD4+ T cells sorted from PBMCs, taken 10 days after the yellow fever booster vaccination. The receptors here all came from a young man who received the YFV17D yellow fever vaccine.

The CDR3 bases are TGCAGTGCTAGAGTAAAGGAGACAGGGACCCTTTTAAAAAACAATGAGCAGTTCTTC. Translated, it gives CSARVKETGTLLKNNEQFF. The chain recombines TRBV20-1 with TRBJ2-1; 7 bases align to TRBD1. CDR1 is DFQATT and CDR2 is SNEGSKA in the germline V gene (reference sequence). The J segment lost 5 bases and the V segment lost 1 base, leaving 20 bases of the junction unmatched. The CDR3 consists of 19 residues.

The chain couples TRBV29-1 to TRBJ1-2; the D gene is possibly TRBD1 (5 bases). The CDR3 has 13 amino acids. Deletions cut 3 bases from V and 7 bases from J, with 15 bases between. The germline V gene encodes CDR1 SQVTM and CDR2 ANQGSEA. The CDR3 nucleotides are TGCAGCGTTGATGGCAGGGAAGGTCGTGGCTACACCTTC. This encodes CSVDGREGRGYTF.

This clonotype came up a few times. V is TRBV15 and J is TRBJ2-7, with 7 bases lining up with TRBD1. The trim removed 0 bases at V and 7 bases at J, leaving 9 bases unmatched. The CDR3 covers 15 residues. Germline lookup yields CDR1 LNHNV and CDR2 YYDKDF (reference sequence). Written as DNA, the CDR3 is TGTGCCACCAGCAGAGATCGTAGGGACAGTCAGGAGCAGTACGTC. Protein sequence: CATSRDRRDSQEQYV.

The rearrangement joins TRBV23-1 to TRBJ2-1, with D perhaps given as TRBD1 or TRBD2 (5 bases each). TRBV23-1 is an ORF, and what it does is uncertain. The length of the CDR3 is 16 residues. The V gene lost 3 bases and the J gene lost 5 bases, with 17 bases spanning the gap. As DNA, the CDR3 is TGCGCCAGCAGTCACCCCCGACAGAGGGTCGACAATGAGCAGTTCTTC. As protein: CASSHPRQRVDNEQFF.

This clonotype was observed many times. CDR3 nucleotides: TGCGCCAGCAGCCGTGAAGAGACCCAGTACTTC. Amino acid sequence: CASSREETQYF. The gene calls are TRBV5-1 and TRBJ2-5; D unresolved. Germline CDR1 and CDR2: SGHRS and YFSETQ. CDR3 length: 11 residues. V lost 4 bases to trimming and J lost 3 bases, with 4 bases between them.

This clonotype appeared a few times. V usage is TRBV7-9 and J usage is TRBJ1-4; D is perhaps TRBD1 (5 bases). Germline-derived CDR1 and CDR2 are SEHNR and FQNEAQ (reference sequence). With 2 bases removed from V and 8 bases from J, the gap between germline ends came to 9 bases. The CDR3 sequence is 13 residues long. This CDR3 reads CASSLPAGEKLFF. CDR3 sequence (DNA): TGTGCCAGCAGCTTACCCGCAGGGGAAAAACTGTTTTTT.

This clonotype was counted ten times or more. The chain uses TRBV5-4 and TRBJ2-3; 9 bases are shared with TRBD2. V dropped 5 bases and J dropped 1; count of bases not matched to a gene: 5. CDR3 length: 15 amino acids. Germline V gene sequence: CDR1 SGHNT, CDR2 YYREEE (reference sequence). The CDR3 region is CASSPSGVRTDTQYF. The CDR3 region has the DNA TGTGCCAGCAGTCCTAGCGGGGTGCGCACAGATACGCAGTATTTT. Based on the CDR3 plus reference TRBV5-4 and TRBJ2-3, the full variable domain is ETGVTQSPTHLIKTRGQQVTLRCSSQSGHNTVSWYQQALGQGPQFIFQYYREEENGRGNFPPRFSGLQFPNYSSELNVNALELDDSALYLCASSPSGVRTDTQYFGPGTRLTVL.

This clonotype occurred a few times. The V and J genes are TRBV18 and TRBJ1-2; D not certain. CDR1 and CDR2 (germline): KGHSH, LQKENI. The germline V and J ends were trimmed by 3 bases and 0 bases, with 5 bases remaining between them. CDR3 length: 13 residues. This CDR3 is CASSPAANYGYTF. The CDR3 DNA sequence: TGTGCCAGCTCACCGGCGGCTAACTATGGCTACACCTTC.

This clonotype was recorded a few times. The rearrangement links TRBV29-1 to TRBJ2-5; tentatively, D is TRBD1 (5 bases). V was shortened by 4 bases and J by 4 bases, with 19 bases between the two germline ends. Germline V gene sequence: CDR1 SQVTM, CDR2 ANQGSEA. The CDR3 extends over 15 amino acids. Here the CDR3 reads CSVGSSSGPGETQYF. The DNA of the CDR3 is TGCAGCGTTGGTTCTTCCTCAGGGCCCGGAGAGACCCAGTACTTC.